The sequence of this T cell receptor (beta chain) was determined in a study of blood T cell repertoires in COVID-19. Study in general: The United States, Italy and Spain were the sources of the acute and convalescent COVID-19 samples. T cells, B-cell-depleted T cells, or PBMCs supplied cDNA or gDNA.

Clones were read by immunoSEQ multiplex PCR, and TCRdb kept only the in-frame ones, dropping some. There are over 100,000 clones in the sample; roughly 69% occur only once, and 1.9% lies in the top ten. V was cut by 2 bases and J by 8 bases, with 15 bases left in between. The CDR3 runs to 14 residues. Germline CDR1 and CDR2: SNHLY and FYNNEI. The receptor's source is a woman aged 65 to 85 with acute or convalescent COVID-19. The chain combines TRBV2 with TRBJ1-2; no definite D call. Sequencing used peripheral blood. CDR3 loop: CASSEYARQQGYTF. The CDR3 DNA reads TGTGCCAGCAGTGAATATGCTAGGCAGCAGGGCTACACCTTC. Full variable domain (remainder filled in from reference TRBV2 and TRBJ1-2): EPEVTQTPSHQVTQMGQEVILRCVPISNHLYFYWYRQILGQKVEFLVSFYNNEISEKSEIFDDQFSVERPDGSNFTLKIRSTKLEDSAMYFCASSEYARQQGYTFGSGTRLTVV.